This entry concerns a single T cell receptor beta chain. The sample comes from a study of blood T cell repertoires in COVID-19. Study-wide background: Researchers got acute and convalescent COVID-19 samples from the United States, Italy and Spain.

V was cut by 3 bases and J by 10 bases, with 21 bases left in between. Germline V gene lookup returns CDR1 MNHNS and CDR2 SASEGT. The CDR3 length is 16 residues. The method was immunoSEQ multiplex PCR; TCRdb's version includes in-frame clones alone and lacks a portion of them. The data show about 120,000 clones, almost 90% seen once. This chain links TRBV6-1 with TRBJ1-4, with D perhaps TRBD1 (5 bases). The sequence was collected from a woman aged 60-75 years with COVID-19, enrolled during active disease. Material: peripheral blood. CDR3 nucleotide sequence: TGTGCCAGCAGTGACCTTAATCCAGGGTTTTCCGGAAAACTGTTTTTT. Its translation: CASSDLNPGFSGKLFF.